These 30 T cell receptor beta chains were all obtained from the same sample, sequenced in a study of blood T cell repertoires in COVID-19. Repertoires were generated with immunoSEQ multiplex PCR, while TCRdb's copy carries only in-frame clones and drops some. The sample includes fewer than 350,000 clones, roughly 90% of them seen just once. Specimen: peripheral blood. The origin of the receptors is a woman in her twenties or thirties with COVID-19, enrolled during active disease.

The V gene is TRBV3-1 (or the pseudogene TRBV3-2), the J gene TRBJ2-1, with TRBD2 matching over 14 bases. CDR3 size: 21 residues. V lost 4 bases and J lost 3; bases outside the gene matches: 17. Per the germline V gene, CDR1 is LGHDT and CDR2 is YNNKEL (reference sequence). CDR3 sequence reads: CASSPIRTSGRLGSSYNEQFF. DNA for the CDR3: TGTGCCAGCAGCCCGATAAGGACTAGCGGGAGGTTGGGGAGTAGCTACAATGAGCAGTTCTTC.

The chain uses TRBV24-1 and TRBJ2-2, with 12 bases matching TRBD2. CDR1 KGHDR and CDR2 SFDVKD come from the germline V gene. The CDR3 covers 17 residues. Unmatched junction bases numbered 4, after V lost 0 bases and J lost 6 bases. CDR3 DNA sequence: TGTGCCACCAGTGATTTGCCCCTAGCGGGAGGGTCCGGGGAGCTGTTTTTT. It encodes CATSDLPLAGGSGELFF.

This sequence joins TRBV27 and TRBJ2-7; D possibly corresponds to TRBD1 (6 bases). With 2 bases removed from V and 2 bases from J, the gap between germline ends came to 10 bases. This CDR3 comprises 14 residues. CDR1 and CDR2 from the germline V gene are MNHEY and SMNVEV (reference sequence). This CDR3 is CASSLGTRAYEQYF. The CDR3 nucleotides are TGTGCCAGCAGTTTAGGGACACGCGCCTACGAGCAGTACTTC.

The rearrangement joins TRBV5-1 to TRBJ2-1; possible D gene TRBD1, 5 bases. CDR1 is SGHRS and CDR2 is YFSETQ in the germline V gene. Trimming took off 4 bases at V and 2 bases at J, with 10 bases between the two ends. The CDR3 has 14 amino acids. The CDR3 sequence is CASSGQGPYNEQFF. DNA for the CDR3: TGCGCCAGCAGCGGGCAGGGTCCCTACAATGAGCAGTTCTTC. The full variable domain, rest sourced from reference TRBV5-1 and TRBJ2-1, is KAGVTQTPRYLIKTRGQQVTLSCSPISGHRSVSWYQQTPGQGLQFLFEYFSETQRNKGNFPGRFSGRQFSNSRSEMNVSTLELGDSALYLCASSGQGPYNEQFFGPGTRLTVL.

Written as DNA, the CDR3 is TGTGCCAGCAGCCAGATTACAGGGATCAACCAGCCCCAGCATTTT. Translation gives CASSQITGINQPQHF. J is TRBJ1-5 and V is TRBV3-1 (or the pseudogene TRBV3-2); possibly TRBD1 for D (6 bases). This CDR3 is 15 amino acids long. The ends were cut back, 3 bases at V and 7 bases at J, with 16 bases in the middle. The germline V gene encodes CDR1 LGHDT and CDR2 YNNKEL (reference sequence).

To note about this clone: Other DNA sequences within the sample encode an identical CDR3. The V call is TRBV6-5, the J call TRBJ2-7; D is uncertain. CDR3 length equals 11 residues. The V and J ends lost 5 bases and 3 bases respectively, with 5 bases between them. From germline, CDR1 is MNHEY and CDR2 SVGAGI. The CDR3 reads CASSRGYEQYF. The CDR3 coding sequence is TGTGCCAGCAGTCGAGGCTACGAGCAGTACTTC.

This clone occurred a few times. This chain uses TRBV10-3 with TRBJ1-5; 7 bases line up with TRBD1. CDR1 and CDR2 (germline): ENHRY, SYGVKD. V trimming: 4 bases; J trimming: 0 bases; junction bases outside the gene matches: 3. There are 15 residues in the CDR3. DNA for the CDR3: TGTGCCATCAGTGTAGGGGGCGATAGCAATCAGCCCCAGCATTTT. It specifies CAISVGGDSNQPQHF.

J is TRBJ2-3 and V is TRBV5-5; a possible D gene is TRBD1 (6 bases). V was cut by 2 bases and J by 1 base, with 14 bases left in between. Germline assignment: CDR1 SGHKS and CDR2 YYEKEE (reference sequence). This CDR3 is 16 amino acids long. The CDR3 protein is CASSFRRDTRTDTQYF. CDR3 nucleotides: TGTGCCAGCAGCTTTCGTCGGGACACTCGCACAGATACGCAGTATTTT.

This clone was recorded a few times. The chain employs TRBV28 and TRBJ2-3; 7 bases are shared with TRBD2. CDR1 and CDR2 from the germline V gene are MDHEN and SYDVKM. The CDR3 has 16 amino acids. V gave up 7 bases and J gave up 5 bases; unmatched junction bases: 15. CDR3 sequence reads: CASTRPSGERGDTQYF. Here the CDR3 DNA reads TGTGCCAGCACCCGCCCTTCCGGAGAGCGGGGAGATACGCAGTATTTT.

V is TRBV5-1 and J is TRBJ2-5; 9 positions match TRBD2. The CDR3 has 15 amino acids. Trimming took 4 bases from V and 5 from J; bases not matched to a gene: 9. Germline CDR1 reads SGHRS; CDR2 reads YFSETQ. CDR3 sequence reads: CASSGGTSLGETQYF. CDR3 DNA: TGCGCCAGCAGCGGAGGGACTAGCCTAGGGGAGACCCAGTACTTC.

V usage is TRBV5-8 and J usage is TRBJ1-6; the D gene is possibly TRBD1 (5 bases). Germline CDR1 reads SGHTS; CDR2 reads YDEGEE. Trimming left V 0 bases short and J 9 bases short, with 10 bases between. This CDR3 has 14 residues. Here the CDR3 reads CASSLGQWGSPLHF. CDR3 coding DNA: TGTGCCAGCAGCTTGGGACAGTGGGGTTCACCCCTCCACTTT.

This sequence joins TRBV28 and TRBJ1-3; D not certain. The V gene's germline CDR1 is MDHEN and CDR2 SYDVKM. The CDR3 runs 14 residues. The germline V and J ends were trimmed by 5 bases and 0 bases, with 8 bases remaining between them. The CDR3 spells CASSQISSGNTIYF. The CDR3, as DNA: TGTGCCAGCAGTCAAATTTCCTCTGGAAACACCATATATTTT.

The genes are TRBV6-5 and TRBJ2-5, with 10 nucleotides matching TRBD2. Germline CDR1 is MNHEY and CDR2 is SVGAGI. The junction had 1 base not matched to a gene; V was cut back by 2 bases and J by 1 base. The length of the CDR3 is 15 residues. CDR3 region: CASSYIAGGQETQYF. The DNA for the CDR3 is TGTGCCAGCAGTTACATAGCGGGAGGCCAAGAGACCCAGTACTTC.

The chain joins TRBV5-4 to TRBJ1-6, with 9 positions matching TRBD1. The CDR3 totals 16 residues. J was trimmed by 10 bases and V by 0 bases; bases with no gene match: 8. The V gene's germline CDR1 is SGHNT and CDR2 YYREEE (reference sequence). The CDR3 nucleotides are TGTGCCAGCAGCTTGGCCGGGACAGGGCGGGGCTCACCCCTCCACTTT. Residues: CASSLAGTGRGSPLHF. The whole variable domain, remainder taken from reference TRBV5-4 and TRBJ1-6, is ETGVTQSPTHLIKTRGQQVTLRCSSQSGHNTVSWYQQALGQGPQFIFQYYREEENGRGNFPPRFSGLQFPNYSSELNVNALELDDSALYLCASSLAGTGRGSPLHFGNGTRLTVT.

The CDR3 sequence is CASSPGGAWGYTF. CDR3 nucleotides: TGTGCCAGCTCACCCGGAGGGGCGTGGGGCTACACCTTC. V is TRBV18 and J is TRBJ1-2; the D gene is possibly TRBD1 (5 bases). Trimming stripped 3 bases from V and 8 bases from J, with 13 bases between. CDR1 KGHSH and CDR2 LQKENI come from the germline V gene. The CDR3 extends over 13 amino acids.

This clone showed up just a few times. This chain links TRBV30 with TRBJ1-1; D remains ambiguous. The V gene lost 8 bases and the J gene lost 0 bases, with 10 bases spanning the gap. This CDR3 is built from 12 residues. Germline CDR1 GTSNPN, CDR2 SVGIG (reference sequence). The DNA of the CDR3 is TGTGCCCCACTGCTCTTGAACACTGAAGCTTTCTTT. As protein: CAPLLLNTEAFF.

This chain uses TRBV28 with TRBJ2-7; 9 nucleotides match TRBD2. This CDR3 comprises 16 residues. Germline assignment: CDR1 MDHEN and CDR2 SYDVKM. The J segment lost 2 bases and the V segment lost 6 bases, leaving 11 bases of the junction unmatched. CDR3 region: CASSSPAGGLAYEQYF. The CDR3 coding sequence is TGTGCCAGCAGCTCTCCCGCGGGAGGGTTAGCCTACGAGCAGTACTTC.

The chain joins TRBV7-9 to TRBJ2-7; 9 bases match TRBD1. The length of the CDR3 is 15 residues. Germline CDR1 SEHNR, CDR2 FQNEAQ (reference sequence). J gave up 6 bases and V 4 bases, and 10 bases lay outside the gene matches. Written as DNA, the CDR3 is TGTGCCAGCAGCTCTCCGGGACAGGGTTTTGGCGAGCAGTACTTC. It encodes CASSSPGQGFGEQYF. Combining the CDR3 with reference TRBV7-9 and TRBJ2-7 gives the whole variable domain DTGVSQNPRHKITKRGQNVTFRCDPISEHNRLYWYRQTLGQGPEFLTYFQNEAQLEKSRLLSDRFSAERPKGSFSTLEIQRTEQGDSAMYLCASSSPGQGFGEQYFGPGTRLTVT.

V gene TRBV7-8 combines with J gene TRBJ1-4, with a weak D call TRBD1 (5 bases). The CDR3 is 15 amino acids. Per the germline V gene, CDR1 is SGHVS and CDR2 is FQNEAQ. The V end lost 1 base, the J end lost 3 bases, and 9 bases lay between the germline ends. CDR3 loop: CASSLGRGANEKLFF. DNA for the CDR3: TGTGCCAGCAGCTTAGGGAGGGGAGCTAATGAAAAACTGTTTTTT.

The V gene is TRBV14, the J gene TRBJ2-3, with D possibly matching TRBD2 (6 bases). The CDR3 sequence is 15 residues long. Trimming shortened V by 4 bases and J by 2 bases, and 13 bases separated the two germline ends. Looked up from germline, CDR1 is SGHDN and CDR2 is FVKESK. CDR3 bases: TGTGCCAGCAGCCCCACGCGGGGTTACACAGATACGCAGTATTTT. This translates into CASSPTRGYTDTQYF.

The genes are TRBV28 and TRBJ2-7; 10 bases align to TRBD1. The CDR3 has 15 residues. The J segment lost 2 bases and the V segment lost 6 bases, leaving 7 bases of the junction unmatched. CDR1 and CDR2 from the germline V gene are MDHEN and SYDVKM. CDR3 in amino acids: CASSFGTGAAYEQYF. The CDR3 bases are TGTGCCAGCAGCTTCGGGACAGGGGCCGCCTACGAGCAGTACTTC. Combining the CDR3 with reference TRBV28 and TRBJ2-7 gives the whole variable domain DVKVTQSSRYLVKRTGEKVFLECVQDMDHENMFWYRQDPGLGLRLIYFSYDVKMKEKGDIPEGYSVSREKKERFSLILESASTNQTSMYLCASSFGTGAAYEQYFGPGTRLTVT.

The V call is TRBV3-1 (or the pseudogene TRBV3-2), the J call TRBJ1-2; 9 nucleotides align to TRBD1. CDR1 is LGHDT, CDR2 YNNKEL, per germline (reference sequence). V shed 4 bases, J shed 2 bases, and the junction held 5 bases outside the gene matches. The CDR3 contains 15 residues. The CDR3 is CASSLSDRGNYGYTF. CDR3 in DNA: TGTGCCAGCAGCCTCTCGGACAGGGGAAACTATGGCTACACCTTC.

The chain recombines TRBV19 with TRBJ2-1; no firm D call. Germline CDR1 reads LNHDA; CDR2 reads SQIVND (reference sequence). V dropped 5 bases and J dropped 5 bases, with 4 bases sitting between them. This CDR3 is 11 amino acids long. The CDR3 here is CASSLHNEQFF. The CDR3 DNA reads TGTGCCAGTAGTCTCCACAATGAGCAGTTCTTC.

The V call is TRBV7-2, the J call TRBJ2-5; no definite D call. With 5 bases removed from V and 0 bases from J, the gap between germline ends came to 13 bases. The CDR3 has 15 amino acids. The germline CDR1 and CDR2 sequences are SGHTA and FQGNSA. CDR3 in amino acids: CASSKPRIHQETQYF. The CDR3 DNA follows: TGTGCCAGCAGCAAACCCAGAATACACCAAGAGACCCAGTACTTC. Full variable domain (outside the CDR3, taken from reference TRBV7-2 and TRBJ2-5): GAGVSQSPSNKVTEKGKDVELRCDPISGHTALYWYRQSLGQGLEFLIYFQGNSAPDKSGLPSDRFSAERTGGSVSTLTIQRTQQEDSAVYLCASSKPRIHQETQYFGPGTRLLVL.

The rearrangement joins TRBV11-2 to TRBJ1-5; no clear D gene. CDR1 and CDR2 (germline): SGHAT, FQNNGV. The CDR3 length is 13 residues. V was shortened by 1 base and J by 4 bases, with 5 bases between the two germline ends. This CDR3 is CASSLGLNQPQHF. The CDR3 nucleotides are TGTGCCAGCAGCTTAGGTCTAAATCAGCCCCAGCATTTT.

This clone was counted a few times. V and J are TRBV28 and TRBJ2-7; 8 bases fit TRBD2. With 5 bases clipped from V and 4 bases from J, the junction kept 4 bases outside the gene matches. The CDR3 runs 13 residues. Per germline, CDR1 MDHEN and CDR2 SYDVKM. The CDR3 DNA is TGTGCCAGCAGTGCGGGACTAGTTTACGAGCAGTACTTC. Encoded protein: CASSAGLVYEQYF.

The genes are TRBV5-1 and TRBJ2-1, with 8 bases aligning to TRBD2. This CDR3 region has 20 residues. Germline lookup yields CDR1 SGHRS and CDR2 YFSETQ. Trimming at V came to 0 bases and at J to 8 bases, leaving 22 bases not matched to a gene. The CDR3 coding sequence is TGCGCCAGCAGCTTGGGGTCTCGTCTAAAGCGGGAGAGGTCCGGGGATGAGCAGTTCTTC. The encoded protein is CASSLGSRLKRERSGDEQFF.

The rearrangement joins TRBV12-3 or TRBV12-4 to TRBJ1-2; D ambiguous. The germline V and J ends were trimmed by 8 bases and 6 bases, with 10 bases remaining between them. The CDR3 totals 11 residues. CDR3 protein: CASGHGDGYTF. CDR3 sequence (DNA): TGTGCCAGCGGGCACGGGGATGGCTACACCTTC.

The chain joins TRBV19 to TRBJ2-2; 9 bases agree with TRBD1. After removal of 10 bases from V and 4 bases from J, the junction contained 7 bases not matched to a gene. Germline V gene data show CDR1 as LNHDA and CDR2 as SQIVND (reference sequence). This CDR3 comprises 14 residues. The CDR3 protein is CATGQGIGTGELFF. In DNA, the CDR3 is TGTGCCACGGGACAGGGAATTGGCACCGGGGAGCTGTTTTTT. The full variable domain, completed using reference TRBV19 and TRBJ2-2, is DGGITQSPKYLFRKEGQNVTLSCEQNLNHDAMYWYRQDPGQGLRLIYYSQIVNDFQKGDIAEGYSVSREKKESFPLTVTSAQKNPTAFYLCATGQGIGTGELFFGEGSRLTVL.

The chain is built from TRBV4-2 and TRBJ1-1, with D perhaps TRBD1 (5 bases). This CDR3 has 15 amino acids. V lost 0 bases and J 4 bases, leaving 12 bases between the germline ends. The germline gives CDR1 LGHNA, CDR2 YNFKEQ. DNA for the CDR3: TGTGCCAGCAGCCAAGACGGGGGGGTAGGCACTGAAGCTTTCTTT. Translated, it gives CASSQDGGVGTEAFF.